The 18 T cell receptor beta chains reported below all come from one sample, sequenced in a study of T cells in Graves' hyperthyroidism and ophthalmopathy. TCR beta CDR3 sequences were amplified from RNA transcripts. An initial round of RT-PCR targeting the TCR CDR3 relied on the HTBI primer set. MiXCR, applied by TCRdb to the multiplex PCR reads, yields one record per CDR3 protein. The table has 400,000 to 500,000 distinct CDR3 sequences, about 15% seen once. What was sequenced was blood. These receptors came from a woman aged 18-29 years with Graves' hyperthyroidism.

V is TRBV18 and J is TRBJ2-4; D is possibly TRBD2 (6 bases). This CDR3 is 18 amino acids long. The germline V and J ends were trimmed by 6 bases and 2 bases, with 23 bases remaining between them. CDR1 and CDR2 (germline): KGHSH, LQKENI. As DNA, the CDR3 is TGTGCCAGCTCCTGGGTAGCGGAGCTACGTTTCCCCAAAAACATTCAGTACTTC. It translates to CASSWVAELRFPKNIQYF.

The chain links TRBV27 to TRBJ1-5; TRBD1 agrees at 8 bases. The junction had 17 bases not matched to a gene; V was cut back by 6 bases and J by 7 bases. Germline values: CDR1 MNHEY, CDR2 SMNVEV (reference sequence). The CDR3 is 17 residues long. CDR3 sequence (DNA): TGTGCCAGCAGCCTAGGACAGGGAAACGGGGGGAAGCAGCCCCAGCATTTT. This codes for CASSLGQGNGGKQPQHF.

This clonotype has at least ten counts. For the CDR3, the DNA is TGTGCCAGCAGTGCTGGATGGGGACGCACTGAAGCTTTCTTT. Translated, it gives CASSAGWGRTEAFF. V usage is TRBV6-1 and J usage is TRBJ1-1, with D maybe TRBD1 (5 bases). CDR1 MNHNS and CDR2 SASEGT come from the germline V gene. V dropped 4 bases and J dropped 4 bases, with 13 bases sitting between them. The length of the CDR3 is 14 residues.

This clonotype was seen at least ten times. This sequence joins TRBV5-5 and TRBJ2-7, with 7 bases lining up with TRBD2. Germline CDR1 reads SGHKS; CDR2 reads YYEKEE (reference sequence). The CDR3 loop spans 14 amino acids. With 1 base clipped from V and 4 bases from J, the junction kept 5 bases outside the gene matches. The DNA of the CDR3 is TGTGCCAGCAGCTTGAGAGCGGGGAGTTACGAGCAGTACTTC. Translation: CASSLRAGSYEQYF.

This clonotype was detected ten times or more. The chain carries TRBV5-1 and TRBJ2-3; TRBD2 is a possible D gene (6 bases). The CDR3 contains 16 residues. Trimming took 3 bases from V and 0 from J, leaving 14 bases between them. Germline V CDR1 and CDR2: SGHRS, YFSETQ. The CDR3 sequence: CASSSQLSGSTDTQYF. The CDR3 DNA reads TGCGCCAGCAGCTCCCAACTTAGCGGAAGCACAGATACGCAGTATTTT.

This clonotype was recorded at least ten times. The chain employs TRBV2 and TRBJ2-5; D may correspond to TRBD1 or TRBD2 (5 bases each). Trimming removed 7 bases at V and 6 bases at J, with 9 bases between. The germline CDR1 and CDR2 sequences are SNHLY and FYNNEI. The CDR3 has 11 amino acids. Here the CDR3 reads CASIRGQTQYF. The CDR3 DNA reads TGTGCCAGCATTAGGGGACAGACCCAGTACTTC. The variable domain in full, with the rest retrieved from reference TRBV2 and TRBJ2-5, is EPEVTQTPSHQVTQMGQEVILRCVPISNHLYFYWYRQILGQKVEFLVSFYNNEISEKSEIFDDQFSVERPDGSNFTLKIRSTKLEDSAMYFCASIRGQTQYFGPGTRLLVL.

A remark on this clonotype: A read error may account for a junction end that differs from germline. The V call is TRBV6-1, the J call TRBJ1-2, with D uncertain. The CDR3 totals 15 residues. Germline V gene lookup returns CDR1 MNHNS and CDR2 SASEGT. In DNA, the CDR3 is TGTGCCAGCATAAGTTTCAGCCATTACCTCTATGGCTACGCCTTC. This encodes CASISFSHYLYGYAF.

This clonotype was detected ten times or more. The CDR3 nucleotides read TGCAGTGCTAGGAGACAGGGGGCGGGTTCACCCCTCCACTTT. It specifies CSARRQGAGSPLHF. V and J are TRBV20-1 and TRBJ1-6; 10 nucleotides agree with TRBD1. V shed 3 bases and J 9 bases; nucleotides not matched to a gene: 5. The CDR3 has 14 residues. The germline V gene encodes CDR1 DFQATT and CDR2 SNEGSKA (reference sequence).

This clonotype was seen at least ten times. The CDR3 spells CATSTARVNTEAFF. The CDR3 nucleotides are TGTGCCACCTCTACGGCCAGAGTGAACACTGAAGCTTTCTTT. The gene calls are TRBV15 and TRBJ1-1; D is ambiguous. CDR1 and CDR2 (germline): LNHNV, YYDKDF (reference sequence). Trimming pared 8 bases from V and 0 bases from J, leaving 13 bases between. The CDR3 is made up of 14 amino acids.

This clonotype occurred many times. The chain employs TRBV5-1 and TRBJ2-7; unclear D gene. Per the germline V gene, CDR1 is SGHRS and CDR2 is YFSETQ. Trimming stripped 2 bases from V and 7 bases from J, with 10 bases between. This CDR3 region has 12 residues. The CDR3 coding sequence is TGCGCCAGCAGCTTTACTTCTGGGGAGCAGTACTTC. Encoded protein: CASSFTSGEQYF.

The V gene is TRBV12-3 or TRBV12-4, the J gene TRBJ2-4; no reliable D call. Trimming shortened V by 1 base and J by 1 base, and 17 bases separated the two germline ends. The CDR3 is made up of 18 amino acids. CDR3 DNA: TGTGCCAGCAGTTTAGTTTGGGGTCCTGAGGTGGCCAAAAACATTCAGTACTTC. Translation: CASSLVWGPEVAKNIQYF.

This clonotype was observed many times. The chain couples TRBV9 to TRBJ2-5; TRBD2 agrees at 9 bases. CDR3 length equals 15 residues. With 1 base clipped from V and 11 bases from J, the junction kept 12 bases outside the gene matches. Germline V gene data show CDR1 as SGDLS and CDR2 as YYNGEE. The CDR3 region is CASSVTGVAGDYQYF. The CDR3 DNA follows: TGTGCCAGCAGCGTAACGGGAGTAGCGGGAGACTATCAGTACTTC.

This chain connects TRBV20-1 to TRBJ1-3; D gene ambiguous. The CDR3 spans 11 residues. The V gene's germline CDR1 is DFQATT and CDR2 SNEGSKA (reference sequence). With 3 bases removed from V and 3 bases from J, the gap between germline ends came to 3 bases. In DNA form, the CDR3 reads TGCAGTGCTAGGAATGGAAACACCATATATTTT. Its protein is CSARNGNTIYF.

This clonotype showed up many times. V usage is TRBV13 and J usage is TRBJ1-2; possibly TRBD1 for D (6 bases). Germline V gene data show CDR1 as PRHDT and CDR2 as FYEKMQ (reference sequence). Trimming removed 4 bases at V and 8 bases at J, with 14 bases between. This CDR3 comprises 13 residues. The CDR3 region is CASSSSGAGGYTF. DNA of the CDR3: TGTGCCAGCAGCTCGTCGGGGGCTGGGGGCTACACCTTC.

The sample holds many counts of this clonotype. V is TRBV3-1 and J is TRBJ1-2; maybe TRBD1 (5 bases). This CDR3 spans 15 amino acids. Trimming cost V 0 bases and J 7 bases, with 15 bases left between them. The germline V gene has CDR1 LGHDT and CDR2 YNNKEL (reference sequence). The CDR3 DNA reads TGTGCCAGCAGCCAAGAGGTGGCGGGGACGTCTGGCTACACCTTC. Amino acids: CASSQEVAGTSGYTF. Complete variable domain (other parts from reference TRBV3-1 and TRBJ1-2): DTAVSQTPKYLVTQMGNDKSIKCEQNLGHDTMYWYKQDSKKFLKIMFSYNNKELIINETVPNRFSPKSPDKAHLNLHINSLELGDSAVYFCASSQEVAGTSGYTFGSGTRLTVV.

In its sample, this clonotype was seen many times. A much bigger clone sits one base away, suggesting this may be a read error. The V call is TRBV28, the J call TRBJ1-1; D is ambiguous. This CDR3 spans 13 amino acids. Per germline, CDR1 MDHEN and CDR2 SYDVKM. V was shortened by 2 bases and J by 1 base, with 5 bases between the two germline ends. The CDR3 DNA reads TGTGCCAGCAGTTTAGTCAGGAACACTGAAGCTTTCTTT. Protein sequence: CASSLVRNTEAFF. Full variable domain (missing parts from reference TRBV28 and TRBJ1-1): DVKVTQSSRYLVKRTGEKVFLECVQDMDHENMFWYRQDPGLGLRLIYFSYDVKMKEKGDIPEGYSVSREKKERFSLILESASTNQTSMYLCASSLVRNTEAFFGQGTRLTVV.

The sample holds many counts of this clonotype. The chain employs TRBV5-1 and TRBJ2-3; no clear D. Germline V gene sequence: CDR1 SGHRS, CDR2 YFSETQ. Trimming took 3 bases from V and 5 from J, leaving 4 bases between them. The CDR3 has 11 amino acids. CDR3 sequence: CASSSGDTQYF. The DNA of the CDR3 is TGCGCCAGCAGCTCAGGAGATACGCAGTATTTT. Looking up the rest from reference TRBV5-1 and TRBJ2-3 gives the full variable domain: KAGVTQTPRYLIKTRGQQVTLSCSPISGHRSVSWYQQTPGQGLQFLFEYFSETQRNKGNFPGRFSGRQFSNSRSEMNVSTLELGDSALYLCASSSGDTQYFGPGTRLTVL.

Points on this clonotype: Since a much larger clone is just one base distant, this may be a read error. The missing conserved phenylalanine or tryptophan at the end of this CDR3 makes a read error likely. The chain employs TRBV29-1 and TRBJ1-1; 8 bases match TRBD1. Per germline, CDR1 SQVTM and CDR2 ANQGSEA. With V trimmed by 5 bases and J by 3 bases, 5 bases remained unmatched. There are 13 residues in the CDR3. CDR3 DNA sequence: TGCAGCGTTCGTGCGACAGGGGACACTGAAGCTTTCCTT. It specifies CSVRATGDTEAFL.